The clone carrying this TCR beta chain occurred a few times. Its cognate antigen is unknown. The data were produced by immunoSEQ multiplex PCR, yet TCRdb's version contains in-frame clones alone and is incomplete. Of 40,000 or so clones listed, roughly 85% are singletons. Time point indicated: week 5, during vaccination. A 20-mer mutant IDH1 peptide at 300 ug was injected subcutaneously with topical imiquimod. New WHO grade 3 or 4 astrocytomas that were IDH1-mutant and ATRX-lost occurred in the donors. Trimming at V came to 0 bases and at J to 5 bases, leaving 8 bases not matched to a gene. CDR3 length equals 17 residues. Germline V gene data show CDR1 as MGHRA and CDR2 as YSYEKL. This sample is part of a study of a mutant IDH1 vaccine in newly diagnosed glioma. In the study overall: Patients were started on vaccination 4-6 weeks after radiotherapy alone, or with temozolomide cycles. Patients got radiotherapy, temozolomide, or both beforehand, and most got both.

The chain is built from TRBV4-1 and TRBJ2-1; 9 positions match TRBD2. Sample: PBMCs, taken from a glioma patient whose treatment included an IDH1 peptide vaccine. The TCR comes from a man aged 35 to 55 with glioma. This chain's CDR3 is CASSQETETSGHNEQFF. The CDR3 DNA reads TGCGCCAGCAGCCAAGAAACTGAGACTAGCGGCCACAATGAGCAGTTCTTC.